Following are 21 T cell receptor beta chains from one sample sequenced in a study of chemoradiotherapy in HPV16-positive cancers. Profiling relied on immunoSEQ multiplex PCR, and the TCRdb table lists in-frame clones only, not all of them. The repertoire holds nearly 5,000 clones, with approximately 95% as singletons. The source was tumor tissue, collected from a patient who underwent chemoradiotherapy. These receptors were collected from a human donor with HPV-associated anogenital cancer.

In nucleotides, the CDR3 is TGTGCCAGCAGCTTAGAGAACAGGGGAGATACGCAGTATTTT. It translates to CASSLENRGDTQYF. This sequence joins TRBV11-1 and TRBJ2-3; 7 bases are a match to TRBD1. CDR1 and CDR2 from the germline V gene are SGHAT and FQDESV (reference sequence). The trim removed 1 base at V and 5 bases at J, leaving 3 bases unmatched. The CDR3 consists of 14 residues.

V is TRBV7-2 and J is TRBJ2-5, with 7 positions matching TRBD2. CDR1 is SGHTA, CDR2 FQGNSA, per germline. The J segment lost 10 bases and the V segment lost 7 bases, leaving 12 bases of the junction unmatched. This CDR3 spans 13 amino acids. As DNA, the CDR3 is TGTGCCAGCAACCCTCCTGCCGGGAGGATCCAGTACTTC. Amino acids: CASNPPAGRIQYF. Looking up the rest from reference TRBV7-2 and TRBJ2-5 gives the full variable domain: GAGVSQSPSNKVTEKGKDVELRCDPISGHTALYWYRQSLGQGLEFLIYFQGNSAPDKSGLPSDRFSAERTGGSVSTLTIQRTQQEDSAVYLCASNPPAGRIQYFGPGTRLLVL.

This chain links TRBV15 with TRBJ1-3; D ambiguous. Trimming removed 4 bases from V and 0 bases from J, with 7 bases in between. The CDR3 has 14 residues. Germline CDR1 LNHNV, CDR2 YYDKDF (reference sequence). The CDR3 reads CATSTLNSGNTIYF. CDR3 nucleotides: TGTGCCACCAGCACGTTAAACTCTGGAAACACCATATATTTT.

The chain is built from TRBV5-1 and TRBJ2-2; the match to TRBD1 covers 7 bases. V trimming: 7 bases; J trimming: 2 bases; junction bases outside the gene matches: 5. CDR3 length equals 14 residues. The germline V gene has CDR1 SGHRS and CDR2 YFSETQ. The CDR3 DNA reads TGCGCCAGCTCCGGGACAGCTAACACCGGGGAGCTGTTTTTT. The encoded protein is CASSGTANTGELFF.

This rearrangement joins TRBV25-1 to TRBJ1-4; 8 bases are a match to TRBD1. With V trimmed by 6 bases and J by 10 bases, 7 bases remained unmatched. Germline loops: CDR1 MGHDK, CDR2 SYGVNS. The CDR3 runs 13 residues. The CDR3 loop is CASRSDRAGKLFF. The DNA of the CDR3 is TGTGCCAGCAGGTCGGACAGGGCTGGAAAACTGTTTTTT.

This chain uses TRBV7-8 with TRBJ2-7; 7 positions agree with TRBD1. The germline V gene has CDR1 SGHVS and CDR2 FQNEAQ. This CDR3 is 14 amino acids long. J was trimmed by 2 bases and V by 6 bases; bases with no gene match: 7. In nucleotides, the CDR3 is TGTGCCAGCAGTCCGGACGGGACAGCCTACGAGCAGTACTTC. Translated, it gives CASSPDGTAYEQYF.

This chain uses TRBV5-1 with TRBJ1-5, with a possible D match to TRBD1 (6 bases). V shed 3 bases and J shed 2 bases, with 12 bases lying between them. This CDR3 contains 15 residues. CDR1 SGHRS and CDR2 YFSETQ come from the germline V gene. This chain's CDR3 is CASSSAGEGNQPQHF. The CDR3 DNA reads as TGCGCCAGCAGCTCGGCAGGGGAAGGCAATCAGCCCCAGCATTTT.

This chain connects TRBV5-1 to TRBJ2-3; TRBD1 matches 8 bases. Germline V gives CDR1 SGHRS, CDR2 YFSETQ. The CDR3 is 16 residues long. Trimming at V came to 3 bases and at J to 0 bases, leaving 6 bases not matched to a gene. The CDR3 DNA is TGCGCCAGCAGCTCTGGGACAGGCGCTAGCACAGATACGCAGTATTTT. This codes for CASSSGTGASTDTQYF.

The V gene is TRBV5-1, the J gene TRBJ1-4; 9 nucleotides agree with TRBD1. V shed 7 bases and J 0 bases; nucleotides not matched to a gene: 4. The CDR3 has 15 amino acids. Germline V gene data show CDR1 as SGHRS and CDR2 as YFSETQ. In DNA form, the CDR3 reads TGCGCCAGCGGGACAGGGTTTGCAACTAATGAAAAACTGTTTTTT. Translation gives CASGTGFATNEKLFF.

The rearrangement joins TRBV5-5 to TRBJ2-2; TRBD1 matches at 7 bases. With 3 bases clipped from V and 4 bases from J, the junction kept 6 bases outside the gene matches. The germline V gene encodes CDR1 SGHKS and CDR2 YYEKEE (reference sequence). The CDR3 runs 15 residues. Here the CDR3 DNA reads TGTGCCAGCAGCTGGGGACAGCCCGGCACCGGGGAGCTGTTTTTT. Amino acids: CASSWGQPGTGELFF.

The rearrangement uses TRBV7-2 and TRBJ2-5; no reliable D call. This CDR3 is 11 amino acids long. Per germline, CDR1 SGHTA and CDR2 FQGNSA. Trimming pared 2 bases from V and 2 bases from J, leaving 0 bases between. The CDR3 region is CASSLQETQYF. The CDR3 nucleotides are TGTGCCAGCAGCTTACAAGAGACCCAGTACTTC.

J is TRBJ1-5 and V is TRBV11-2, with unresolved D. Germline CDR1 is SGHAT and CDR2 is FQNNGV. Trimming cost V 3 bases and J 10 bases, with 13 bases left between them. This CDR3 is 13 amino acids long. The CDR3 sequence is CASSLDPRGPQHF. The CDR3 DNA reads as TGTGCCAGCAGCTTGGATCCCCGAGGACCCCAGCATTTT.

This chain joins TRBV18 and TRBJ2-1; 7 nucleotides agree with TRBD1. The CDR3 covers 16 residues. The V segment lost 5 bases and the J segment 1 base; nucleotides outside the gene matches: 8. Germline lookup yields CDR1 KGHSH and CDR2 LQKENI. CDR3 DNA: TGTGCCAGCTCATCCCTCGGGACAGATTCCTACAATGAGCAGTTCTTC. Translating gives CASSSLGTDSYNEQFF. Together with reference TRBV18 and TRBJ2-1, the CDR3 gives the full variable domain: NAGVMQNPRHLVRRRGQEARLRCSPMKGHSHVYWYRQLPEEGLKFMVYLQKENIIDESGMPKERFSAEFPKEGPSILRIQQVVRGDSAAYFCASSSLGTDSYNEQFFGPGTRLTVL.

The CDR3 region has the DNA TGTGCCTTTCTACCGGGACGGATTTATGGCTACACCTTC. It translates to CAFLPGRIYGYTF. This sequence joins TRBV30 and TRBJ1-2, with D maybe TRBD1 (5 bases). Germline values: CDR1 GTSNPN, CDR2 SVGIG (reference sequence). V lost 7 bases to trimming and J lost 5 bases, with 17 bases between them. This CDR3 is built from 13 residues.

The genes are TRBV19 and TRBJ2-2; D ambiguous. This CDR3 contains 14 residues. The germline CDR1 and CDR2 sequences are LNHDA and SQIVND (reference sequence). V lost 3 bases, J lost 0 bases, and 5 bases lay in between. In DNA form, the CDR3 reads TGTGCCAGTAGTATCACGGCGAACACCGGGGAGCTGTTTTTT. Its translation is CASSITANTGELFF.

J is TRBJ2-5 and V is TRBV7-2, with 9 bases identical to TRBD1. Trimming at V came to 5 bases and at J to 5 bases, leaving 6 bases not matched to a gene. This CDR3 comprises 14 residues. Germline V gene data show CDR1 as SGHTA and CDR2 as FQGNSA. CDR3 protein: CASSPTGGWETQYF. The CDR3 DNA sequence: TGTGCCAGCAGCCCTACAGGGGGCTGGGAGACCCAGTACTTC.

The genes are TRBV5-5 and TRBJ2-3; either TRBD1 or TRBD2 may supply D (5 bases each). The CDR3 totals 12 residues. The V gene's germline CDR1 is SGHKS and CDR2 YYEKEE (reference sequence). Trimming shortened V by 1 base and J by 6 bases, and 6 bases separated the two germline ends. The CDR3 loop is CASSLWGDTQYF. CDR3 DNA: TGTGCCAGCAGCTTGTGGGGGGATACGCAGTATTTT. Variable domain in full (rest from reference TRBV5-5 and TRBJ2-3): DAGVTQSPTHLIKTRGQQVTLRCSPISGHKSVSWYQQVLGQGPQFIFQYYEKEERGRGNFPDRFSARQFPNYSSELNVNALLLGDSALYLCASSLWGDTQYFGPGTRLTVL.

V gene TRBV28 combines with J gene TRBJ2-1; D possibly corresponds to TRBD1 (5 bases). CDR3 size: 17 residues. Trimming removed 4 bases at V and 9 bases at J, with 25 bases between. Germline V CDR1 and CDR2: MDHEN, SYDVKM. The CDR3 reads CASSYDPRTKGSGEQFF. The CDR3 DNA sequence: TGTGCCAGCAGTTATGACCCCCGGACAAAGGGCTCCGGTGAGCAGTTCTTC.

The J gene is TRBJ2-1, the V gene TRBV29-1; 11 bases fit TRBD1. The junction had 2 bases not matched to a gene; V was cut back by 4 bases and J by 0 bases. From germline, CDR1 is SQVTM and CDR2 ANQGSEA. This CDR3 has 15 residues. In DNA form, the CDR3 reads TGCAGCGTTGGGACAGGGGGCATCTCCTACAATGAGCAGTTCTTC. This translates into CSVGTGGISYNEQFF.

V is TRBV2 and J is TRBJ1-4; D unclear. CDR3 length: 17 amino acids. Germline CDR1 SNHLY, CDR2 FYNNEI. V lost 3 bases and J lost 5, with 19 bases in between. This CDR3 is CASSDVRTYRWNEKLFF. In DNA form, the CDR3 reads TGTGCCAGCAGTGATGTCAGGACTTATCGATGGAATGAAAAACTGTTTTTT.

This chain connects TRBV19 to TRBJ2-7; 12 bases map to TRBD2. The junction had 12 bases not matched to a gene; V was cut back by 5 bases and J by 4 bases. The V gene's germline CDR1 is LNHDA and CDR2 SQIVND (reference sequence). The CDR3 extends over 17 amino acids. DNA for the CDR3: TGTGCCAGTAGTGGGGCGCTACTAGCGGGGGGAGGTTACGAGCAGTACTTC. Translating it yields CASSGALLAGGGYEQYF.